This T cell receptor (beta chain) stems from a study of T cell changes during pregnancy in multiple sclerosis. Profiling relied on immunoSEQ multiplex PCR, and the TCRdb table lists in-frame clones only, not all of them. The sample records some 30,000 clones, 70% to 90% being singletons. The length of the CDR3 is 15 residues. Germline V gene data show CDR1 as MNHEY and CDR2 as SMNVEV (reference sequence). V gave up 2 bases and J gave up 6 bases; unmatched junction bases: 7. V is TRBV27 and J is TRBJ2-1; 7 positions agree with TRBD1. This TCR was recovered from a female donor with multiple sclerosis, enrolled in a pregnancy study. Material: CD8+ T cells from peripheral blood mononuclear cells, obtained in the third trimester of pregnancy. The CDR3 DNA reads TGTGCCAGCAGTTTAATGGACAGGACCTTCAATGAGCAGTTCTTC. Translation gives CASSLMDRTFNEQFF.